The 2 T cell receptor beta chains below were found in one sample sequenced in a study of blood T cells in healthy people across ages. Primers used in a second PCR of roughly 6 to 11 cycles were a sample-barcoded 5' primer and a J-beta primer mix. TCRdb re-called the 5' RACE reads with MiXCR, one entry per CDR3 protein. The repertoire holds approximately 960,000 distinct CDR3 sequences, with 25% to 30% as singletons. This sample was also put to use in a study of T cells of mothers and their children.

Sequencing was performed on blood. The receptors derive from a woman aged 40 to 50 in good health.

Comment on this clonotype: A much more abundant neighbour one base away suggests this may be a read error. The CDR3 sequence: CASSARQRANYGYTF. Here the CDR3 DNA reads TGTGCCAGCAGCGCCCGACAGAGAGCTAACTATGGCTACACCTTC. This rearrangement joins TRBV9 to TRBJ1-2; possibly TRBD1 for D (5 bases). Trimming removed 3 bases from V and 0 bases from J, with 12 bases in between. Germline assignment: CDR1 SGDLS and CDR2 YYNGEE. This CDR3 spans 15 amino acids. Based on the CDR3 plus reference TRBV9 and TRBJ1-2, the full variable domain is DSGVTQTPKHLITATGQRVTLRCSPRSGDLSVYWYQQSLDQGLQFLIQYYNGEERAKGNILERFSAQQFPDLHSELNLSSLELGDSALYFCASSARQRANYGYTFGSGTRLTVV.

This clonotype has a single count. V gene TRBV5-1 combines with J gene TRBJ1-1, with unresolved D. The ends were cut back, 0 bases at V and 0 bases at J, with 12 bases in the middle. CDR3 size: 16 residues. Germline CDR1 SGHRS, CDR2 YFSETQ. DNA for the CDR3: TGCGCCAGCAGCTTGGGAGTATTCGGGTTGAACACTGAAGCTTTCTTT. As protein: CASSLGVFGLNTEAFF.